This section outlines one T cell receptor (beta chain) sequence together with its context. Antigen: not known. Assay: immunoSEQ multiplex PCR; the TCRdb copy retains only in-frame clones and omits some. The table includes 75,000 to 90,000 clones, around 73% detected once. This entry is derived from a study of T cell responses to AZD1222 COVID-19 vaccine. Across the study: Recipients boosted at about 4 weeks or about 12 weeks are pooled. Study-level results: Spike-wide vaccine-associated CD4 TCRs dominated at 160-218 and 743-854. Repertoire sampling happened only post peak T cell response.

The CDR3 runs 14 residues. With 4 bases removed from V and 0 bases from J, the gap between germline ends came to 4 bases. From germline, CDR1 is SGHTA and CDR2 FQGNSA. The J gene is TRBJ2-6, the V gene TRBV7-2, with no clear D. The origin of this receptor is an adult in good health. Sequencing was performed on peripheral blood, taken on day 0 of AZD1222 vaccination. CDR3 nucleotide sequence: TGTGCCAGCAGCTCCCGCTCTGGGGCCAACGTCCTGACTTTC. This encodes CASSSRSGANVLTF.